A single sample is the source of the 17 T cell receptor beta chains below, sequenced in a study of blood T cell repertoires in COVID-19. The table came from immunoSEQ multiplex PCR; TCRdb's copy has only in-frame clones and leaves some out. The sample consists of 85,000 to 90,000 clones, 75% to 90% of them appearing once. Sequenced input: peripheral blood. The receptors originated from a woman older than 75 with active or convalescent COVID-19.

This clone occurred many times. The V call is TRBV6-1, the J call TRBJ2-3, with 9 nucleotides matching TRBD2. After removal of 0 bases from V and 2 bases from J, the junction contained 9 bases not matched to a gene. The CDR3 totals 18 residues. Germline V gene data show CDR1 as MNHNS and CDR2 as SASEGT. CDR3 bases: TGTGCCAGCAGTGAAGCGTCTCGGGCTAGCGGGGTCACAGATACGCAGTATTTT. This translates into CASSEASRASGVTDTQYF.

The CDR3 DNA sequence: TGTGCCAGCAGGTTTAGGCGGGAGGCGGCCGAGCAGTACTTC. Protein sequence: CASRFRREAAEQYF. The chain carries TRBV27 and TRBJ2-7; 8 bases are shared with TRBD2. The CDR3 contains 14 residues. The V segment lost 6 bases and the J segment 6 bases; nucleotides outside the gene matches: 10. Germline V gene sequence: CDR1 MNHEY, CDR2 SMNVEV (reference sequence).

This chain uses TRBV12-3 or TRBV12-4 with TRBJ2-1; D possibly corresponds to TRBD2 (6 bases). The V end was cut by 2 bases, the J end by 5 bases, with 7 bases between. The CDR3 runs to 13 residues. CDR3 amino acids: CASSLSSDNEQFF. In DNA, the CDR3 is TGTGCCAGCAGTTTATCTAGCGACAATGAGCAGTTCTTC.

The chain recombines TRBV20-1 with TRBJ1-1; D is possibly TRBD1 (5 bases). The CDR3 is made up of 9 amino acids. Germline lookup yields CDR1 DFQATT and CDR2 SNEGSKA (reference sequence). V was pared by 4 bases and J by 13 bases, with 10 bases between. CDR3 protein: CSAILGGFF. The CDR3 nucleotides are TGCAGTGCTATCCTGGGGGGTTTCTTT.

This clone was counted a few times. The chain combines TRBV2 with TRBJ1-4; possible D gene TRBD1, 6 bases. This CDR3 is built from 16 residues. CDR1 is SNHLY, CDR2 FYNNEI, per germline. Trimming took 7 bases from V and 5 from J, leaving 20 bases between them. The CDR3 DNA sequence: TGTGCCAGCAAGAAGGAGCCGGGGGGCTGGAATGAAAAACTGTTTTTT. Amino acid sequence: CASKKEPGGWNEKLFF. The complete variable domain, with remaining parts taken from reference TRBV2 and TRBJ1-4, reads EPEVTQTPSHQVTQMGQEVILRCVPISNHLYFYWYRQILGQKVEFLVSFYNNEISEKSEIFDDQFSVERPDGSNFTLKIRSTKLEDSAMYFCASKKEPGGWNEKLFFGSGTQLSVL.

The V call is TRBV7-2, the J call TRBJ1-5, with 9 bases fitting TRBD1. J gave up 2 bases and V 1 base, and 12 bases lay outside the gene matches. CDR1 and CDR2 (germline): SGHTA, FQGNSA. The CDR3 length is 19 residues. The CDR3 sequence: CASSLGGTGNVLRNQPQHF. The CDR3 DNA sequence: TGTGCCAGCAGCTTAGGTGGGACAGGGAATGTTCTTCGCAATCAGCCCCAGCATTTT.

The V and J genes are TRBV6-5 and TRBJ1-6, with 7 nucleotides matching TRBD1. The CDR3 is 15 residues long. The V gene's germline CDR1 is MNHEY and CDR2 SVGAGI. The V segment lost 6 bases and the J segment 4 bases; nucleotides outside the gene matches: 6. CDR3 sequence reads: CASRPGQIYNSPLHF. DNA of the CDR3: TGTGCCAGCAGGCCGGGACAGATTTATAATTCACCCCTCCACTTT.

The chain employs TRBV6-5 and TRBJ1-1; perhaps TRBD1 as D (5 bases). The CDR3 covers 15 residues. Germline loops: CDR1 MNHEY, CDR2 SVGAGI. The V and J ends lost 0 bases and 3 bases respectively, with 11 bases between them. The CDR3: CASSYSGGQYTEAFF. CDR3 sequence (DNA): TGTGCCAGCAGTTACTCGGGGGGTCAATACACTGAAGCTTTCTTT.

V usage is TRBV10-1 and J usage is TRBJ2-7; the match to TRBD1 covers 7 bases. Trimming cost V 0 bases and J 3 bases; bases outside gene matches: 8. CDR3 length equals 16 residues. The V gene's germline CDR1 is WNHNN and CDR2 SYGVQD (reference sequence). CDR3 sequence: CASSESKDRRNYEQYF. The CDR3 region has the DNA TGCGCCAGCAGTGAGTCGAAGGACAGGCGAAACTACGAGCAGTACTTC.

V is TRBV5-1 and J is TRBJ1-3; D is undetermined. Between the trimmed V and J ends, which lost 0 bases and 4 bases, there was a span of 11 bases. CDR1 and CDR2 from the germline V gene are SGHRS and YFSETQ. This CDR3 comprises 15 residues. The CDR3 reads CASSLAPGGGNTIYF. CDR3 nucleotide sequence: TGCGCCAGCAGCTTGGCCCCGGGAGGAGGAAACACCATATATTTT.

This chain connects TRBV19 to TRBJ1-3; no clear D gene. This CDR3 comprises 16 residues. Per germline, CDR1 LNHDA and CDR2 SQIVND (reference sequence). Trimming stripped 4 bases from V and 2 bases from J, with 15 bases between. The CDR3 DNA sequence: TGTGCCAGTAGTACCGGGAGGGTAGCGACTGGAAACACCATATATTTT. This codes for CASSTGRVATGNTIYF.

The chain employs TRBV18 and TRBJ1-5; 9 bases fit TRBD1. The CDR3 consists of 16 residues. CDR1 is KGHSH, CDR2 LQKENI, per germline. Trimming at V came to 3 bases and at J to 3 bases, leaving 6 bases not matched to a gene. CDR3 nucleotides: TGTGCCAGCTCACCTACACAGGGGGCGAACAATCAGCCCCAGCATTTT. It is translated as CASSPTQGANNQPQHF.

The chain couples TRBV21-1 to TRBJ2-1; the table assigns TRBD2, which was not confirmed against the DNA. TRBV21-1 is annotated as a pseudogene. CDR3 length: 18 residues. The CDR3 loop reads CASSNGAEAGPDYNEQFF. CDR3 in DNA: TGTGCCAGCAGCAACGGGGCAGAAGCGGGACCCGACTACAATGAGCAGTTCTTC.

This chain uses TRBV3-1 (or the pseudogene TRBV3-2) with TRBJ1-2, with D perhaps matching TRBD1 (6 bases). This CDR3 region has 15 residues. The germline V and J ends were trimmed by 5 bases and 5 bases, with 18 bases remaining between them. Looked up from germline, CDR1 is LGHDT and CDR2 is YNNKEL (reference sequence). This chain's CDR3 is CASSANQQGLYGYTF. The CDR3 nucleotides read TGTGCCAGCAGCGCGAACCAACAGGGATTGTATGGCTACACCTTC.

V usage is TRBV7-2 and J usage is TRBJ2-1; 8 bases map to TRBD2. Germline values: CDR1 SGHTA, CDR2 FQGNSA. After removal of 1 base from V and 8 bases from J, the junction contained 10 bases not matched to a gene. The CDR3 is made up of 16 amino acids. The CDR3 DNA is TGTGCCAGCAGCTTAGTGGTAGGACTAGCACTGGATGAGCAGTTCTTC. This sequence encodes CASSLVVGLALDEQFF.

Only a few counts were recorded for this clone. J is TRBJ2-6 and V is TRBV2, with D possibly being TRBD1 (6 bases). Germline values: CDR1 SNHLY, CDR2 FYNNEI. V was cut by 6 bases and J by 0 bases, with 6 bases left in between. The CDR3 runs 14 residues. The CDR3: CASRDSSGANVLTF. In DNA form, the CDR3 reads TGTGCCAGCAGGGACAGCTCTGGGGCCAACGTCCTGACTTTC.

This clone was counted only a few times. The CDR3 DNA sequence: TGCGCCAGCAGTCTCCAGGGGGGTTCGGGCACTGAAGCTTTCTTT. Protein product: CASSLQGGSGTEAFF. The rearrangement uses TRBV5-1 and TRBJ1-1; 7 bases line up with TRBD1. Trimming took 5 bases from V and 4 from J; bases not matched to a gene: 11. The CDR3 covers 15 residues. Germline CDR1 reads SGHRS; CDR2 reads YFSETQ.